This entry is about one T cell receptor (beta chain). Its antigen is currently unknown. This CDR3 is built from 15 residues. Trimming pared 4 bases from V and 2 bases from J, leaving 14 bases between. The germline CDR1 and CDR2 sequences are SGDLS and YYNGEE. This specimen comes from a study of cytomegalovirus exposure and HLA in healthy donors. Study-wide findings and caveats: Donor immune exposure was known only as CMV serostatus. Accurate prediction of most subjects' HLA-A and HLA-B alleles from TCR beta sequences was reported.

In the PCR, 60 Vbeta and 13 Jbeta primers were used. Generated by immunoSEQ multiplex PCR, the TCRdb table keeps only in-frame clones and is missing some. The sample shows roughly 120,000 clones, around 80% of them seen only once. The sample comprised PBMCs. The receptor was isolated from a woman younger than 45 in good health and CMV-seronegative. The chain links TRBV9 to TRBJ2-3, with a weak D call TRBD2 (5 bases). The CDR3 nucleotides are TGTGCCAGCAGCCGAAGGCTAGCAGACACAGATACGCAGTATTTT. Encoded protein: CASSRRLADTDTQYF.